The 22 T cell receptor beta chains in this list originate from one sample, sequenced in a study of T cell responses to AZD1222 COVID-19 vaccine. The protocol was immunoSEQ multiplex PCR, while the TCRdb copy is restricted to in-frame clones and leaves out a portion. This sample has about 160,000 clones, with around 90% found just once. The specimen was peripheral blood, collected on day 0 of AZD1222 vaccination. The receptors shown here come from an adult in good health.

This chain joins TRBV11-2 and TRBJ2-3, with no clear D. Trimming left V 1 base short and J 0 bases short, with 5 bases between. From germline, CDR1 is SGHAT and CDR2 FQNNGV. The CDR3 has 14 amino acids. For the CDR3, the DNA is TGTGCCAGCAGCTTAGTTCTGAGCACAGATACGCAGTATTTT. Protein product: CASSLVLSTDTQYF.

The chain couples TRBV30 to TRBJ2-7, with D unclear. Germline assignment: CDR1 GTSNPN and CDR2 SVGIG (reference sequence). Trimming removed 0 bases from V and 0 bases from J, with 12 bases in between. This CDR3 spans 15 amino acids. DNA for the CDR3: TGTGCCTGGAGTGTAGGGCACCCGACCTCCTACGAGCAGTACTTC. Protein: CAWSVGHPTSYEQYF. Looking up the rest from reference TRBV30 and TRBJ2-7 gives the full variable domain: SQTIHQWPATLVQPVGSPLSLECTVEGTSNPNLYWYRQAAGRGLQLLFYSVGIGQISSEVPQNLSASRPQDRQFILSSKKLLLSDSGFYLCAWSVGHPTSYEQYFGPGTRLTVT.

This clone was seen more than once but under ten times. At the DNA level, this CDR3 is encoded by other sequences in the same sample as well. This chain links TRBV11-3 with TRBJ2-2; the D gene is possibly TRBD1 (5 bases). V was clipped by 5 bases and J by 5 bases, with 12 bases between them. CDR1 is SGHNT, CDR2 YENEEA, per germline. This CDR3 spans 14 amino acids. The CDR3 DNA sequence: TGTGCCAGCAGCCTAGGGGCCGGGACCGGGGAGCTGTTTTTT. Translated: CASSLGAGTGELFF.

V gene TRBV3-1 (or the pseudogene TRBV3-2) combines with J gene TRBJ2-4; 8 bases match TRBD1. The CDR3 runs 17 residues. Unmatched junction bases numbered 11, after V lost 0 bases and J lost 7 bases. Germline assignment: CDR1 LGHDT and CDR2 YNNKEL (reference sequence). Written as DNA, the CDR3 is TGTGCCAGCAGCCAAGATGGAAGAGGGCAGGGGGCGAACATTCAGTACTTC. Protein product: CASSQDGRGQGANIQYF.

This sequence joins TRBV18 and TRBJ2-5; tentatively, D is TRBD2 (5 bases). Germline values: CDR1 KGHSH, CDR2 LQKENI. This CDR3 has 13 residues. Trimming stripped 5 bases from V and 4 bases from J, with 11 bases between. The CDR3 spells CASSGLEGETQYF. The CDR3 region has the DNA TGTGCCAGCTCAGGGCTCGAGGGAGAGACCCAGTACTTC.

The chain carries TRBV7-8 and TRBJ1-2, with TRBD1 matching 9 bases. Germline CDR1 SGHVS, CDR2 FQNEAQ. With V trimmed by 1 base and J by 8 bases, 8 bases remained unmatched. There are 15 residues in the CDR3. CDR3 loop: CASSLVGTGTFGYTF. As DNA, the CDR3 is TGTGCCAGCAGCTTAGTGGGGACAGGGACGTTCGGCTACACCTTC.

This clone was seen a few times. The V gene is TRBV11-1, the J gene TRBJ2-7; TRBD2 might be the D (5 bases). This CDR3 has 13 amino acids. V lost 3 bases to trimming and J lost 3 bases, with 9 bases between them. From germline, CDR1 is SGHAT and CDR2 FQDESV (reference sequence). The CDR3 nucleotides read TGTGCCAGCAGCTTCCTCGGGAACTACGAGCAGTACTTC. Protein product: CASSFLGNYEQYF.

The V call is TRBV5-8, the J call TRBJ2-1; possibly TRBD1 for D (6 bases). V lost 0 bases and J 12 bases, leaving 10 bases between the germline ends. The germline gives CDR1 SGHTS, CDR2 YDEGEE. The CDR3 is 12 residues long. CDR3 amino acids: CASSLVQGVQFF. DNA for the CDR3: TGTGCCAGCAGCTTGGTACAGGGTGTGCAGTTCTTC.

The CDR3 region has the DNA TGCAGCGTTGGGCAAGGGTCTACTAATGAAAAACTGTTTTTT. This codes for CSVGQGSTNEKLFF. The chain links TRBV29-1 to TRBJ1-4; D is undetermined. V lost 4 bases and J 2 bases, leaving 11 bases between the germline ends. Per the germline V gene, CDR1 is SQVTM and CDR2 is ANQGSEA. The CDR3 is 14 residues long.

The chain joins TRBV27 to TRBJ2-3, with TRBD2 identical over 8 bases. This CDR3 is 15 amino acids long. V was clipped by 2 bases and J by 5 bases; unmatched bases: 6. Per germline, CDR1 MNHEY and CDR2 SMNVEV (reference sequence). The CDR3 here is CASSLAGGGRDTQYF. The CDR3 region has the DNA TGTGCCAGCAGTTTAGCGGGAGGAGGGAGAGATACGCAGTATTTT.

The chain carries TRBV6-5 and TRBJ1-5; D is uncertain. V was pared by 7 bases and J by 0 bases, with 10 bases between. CDR1 is MNHEY and CDR2 is SVGAGI in the germline V gene. The CDR3 spans 14 residues. This CDR3 is CASTGEYSNQPQHF. In nucleotides, the CDR3 is TGTGCCAGCACAGGCGAATATAGCAATCAGCCCCAGCATTTT.

The V and J genes are TRBV24-1 and TRBJ2-1, with 10 bases fitting TRBD2. The CDR3 runs 17 residues. Germline V lookup: CDR1 KGHDR, CDR2 SFDVKD. V was pared by 0 bases and J by 11 bases, with 12 bases of the junction left unmatched. CDR3 in DNA: TGTGCCACCAGTGATTTGGATCCTTCGACTAGCGGGCGTCAGCAGTTCTTC. Its translation: CATSDLDPSTSGRQQFF.

This chain joins TRBV6-2 or TRBV6-3 and TRBJ1-5, with D possibly TRBD1 on 6 matching bases. The germline V and J ends were trimmed by 1 base and 4 bases, with 11 bases remaining between them. The CDR3 is 15 residues long. Germline V gene sequence: CDR1 MNHEY, CDR2 SVGEGT. CDR3 sequence reads: CASSYWGQANQPQHF. As DNA, the CDR3 is TGTGCCAGCAGTTACTGGGGGCAGGCGAATCAGCCCCAGCATTTT.

V is TRBV27 and J is TRBJ2-3, with 9 bases identical to TRBD2. With 0 bases clipped from V and 2 bases from J, the junction kept 15 bases outside the gene matches. There are 20 residues in the CDR3. The V gene's germline CDR1 is MNHEY and CDR2 SMNVEV (reference sequence). CDR3 sequence: CASSLSWGTSPKVTTDTQYF. The DNA for the CDR3 is TGTGCCAGCAGTTTATCCTGGGGGACTAGCCCAAAAGTTACCACAGATACGCAGTATTTT.

The count of this clone is one. The rearrangement uses TRBV28 and TRBJ2-7; D not certain. V lost 8 bases, J lost 4 bases, and 12 bases lay in between. This CDR3 spans 12 amino acids. The germline gives CDR1 MDHEN, CDR2 SYDVKM. The CDR3 protein is CASQPRLYEQYF. CDR3 DNA sequence: TGTGCCAGCCAACCCCGACTTTACGAGCAGTACTTC.

The chain recombines TRBV13 with TRBJ2-3, with D uncertain. V lost 5 bases to trimming and J lost 0 bases, with 21 bases between them. CDR1 is PRHDT, CDR2 FYEKMQ, per germline (reference sequence). The CDR3 sequence is 18 residues long. The CDR3 nucleotides are TGTGCCAGCAGCCTACTCCCGACTCTTAATTCTAGCACAGATACGCAGTATTTT. Protein product: CASSLLPTLNSSTDTQYF.

The rearrangement joins TRBV18 to TRBJ1-5; D gene ambiguous. CDR3 length: 13 amino acids. Germline CDR1 reads KGHSH; CDR2 reads LQKENI. The V end lost 5 bases, the J end lost 4 bases, and 9 bases lay between the germline ends. CDR3 DNA: TGTGCCAGCTCAAGGGAGGGAAATCAGCCCCAGCATTTT. This sequence encodes CASSREGNQPQHF.

The rearrangement uses TRBV7-2 and TRBJ1-6; D is undetermined. V lost 5 bases and J 0 bases, leaving 14 bases between the germline ends. Germline V CDR1 and CDR2: SGHTA, FQGNSA. This CDR3 is 17 amino acids long. The CDR3 sequence is CASSPVGGSSYNSPLHF. CDR3 nucleotides: TGTGCCAGCAGCCCCGTCGGAGGAAGCTCCTATAATTCACCCCTCCACTTT.

The rearrangement joins TRBV7-9 to TRBJ2-1, with D perhaps TRBD1 or TRBD2 (7 bases each). Trimming took 7 bases from V and 4 from J, leaving 14 bases between them. This CDR3 comprises 14 residues. The germline CDR1 and CDR2 sequences are SEHNR and FQNEAQ (reference sequence). CDR3 loop: CASTQAGQYNEQFF. The CDR3 DNA reads as TGTGCCAGCACCCAAGCGGGACAGTACAATGAGCAGTTCTTC.

The rearrangement uses TRBV7-3 and TRBJ1-1; D may be TRBD1 (6 bases). The V gene's germline CDR1 is SGHTA and CDR2 FQGTGA. The CDR3 consists of 16 residues. The V end was cut by 9 bases, the J end by 1 base, with 21 bases between. CDR3 nucleotide sequence: TGTGCCAGTAGCATAACAGGGAGGCGAGGGAACACTGAAGCTTTCTTT. Translation: CASSITGRRGNTEAFF.

The V and J genes are TRBV2 and TRBJ2-1, with D maybe TRBD1 (5 bases). This CDR3 contains 16 residues. Trimming took 2 bases from V and 5 from J, leaving 16 bases between them. The V gene's germline CDR1 is SNHLY and CDR2 FYNNEI. The CDR3 DNA follows: TGTGCCAGCAGTGAACCGCGATTCAGGGCGGACAATGAGCAGTTCTTC. Translated: CASSEPRFRADNEQFF.

The chain joins TRBV29-1 to TRBJ2-3, with TRBD2 matching 8 bases. CDR3 length: 14 amino acids. With V trimmed by 1 base and J by 5 bases, 5 bases remained unmatched. Germline V gives CDR1 SQVTM, CDR2 ANQGSEA. This CDR3 is CSVEGGAGVDTQYF. The CDR3 bases are TGCAGCGTTGAAGGGGGAGCGGGAGTAGATACGCAGTATTTT.